These T cell receptor beta chains were read from a single sample in a study of regulatory T cells in long-lasting Graves disease. TCRdb used MiXCR to reprocess the multiplex PCR reads, holding one entry per CDR3 protein. This repertoire shows around 450,000 distinct CDR3 sequences, over 12% found once; its top ten account for about 7.8%. In addition, the sample was reused for a study of T cells in Graves' hyperthyroidism and ophthalmopathy.

The sequencing used peripheral blood mononuclear cells (PBMCs), collected at new diagnosis, from a patient treated with antithyroid drugs. The origin of the receptors is a woman aged 40 to 50 with Graves disease. Both conserved end residues are part of each CDR3. A D gene is named only where the DNA matches it firmly. Clone size is given for some rows only: seen once, a few or many times, or a class if the clone is expanded.

clone_size	j_call	d_call	v_call	cdr3_aa	cdr3_nt
many	TRBJ2-1	.	TRBV12-3/TRBV12-4	CASSLRVRVPPYNEQFF	TGTGCCAGCAGTTTAAGGGTTCGTGTACCCCCATACAATGAGCAGTTCTTC
.	TRBJ2-7	TRBD2	TRBV29-1	CSVGAISGGEQYF	TGCAGCGTTGGGGCTATTAGCGGGGGCGAGCAGTACTTC
few	TRBJ1-3	.	TRBV15	CATSRDRGTRGNTIYF	TGTGCCACCAGCAGAGATCGGGGAACCCGTGGAAACACCATATATTTT
.	TRBJ2-3	.	TRBV14	CASSRWLARGTDTQYF	TGTGCCAGCAGCCGTTGGTTAGCGAGAGGAACAGATACGCAGTATTTT
many	TRBJ2-7	.	TRBV30	CAWSDSSYEQYF	TGTGCCTGGAGTGACAGCTCCTACGAGCAGTACTTC
many	TRBJ1-1	.	TRBV3-1	CASSPVGNTEAFF	TGTGCCAGCAGCCCCGTGGGGAACACTGAAGCTTTCTTT
.	TRBJ2-5	.	TRBV6-2/TRBV6-3	CASSWDPGQVETQYF	TGTGCCAGCAGTTGGGACCCGGGACAAGTAGAGACCCAGTACTTC
few	TRBJ2-1	.	TRBV9	CASSVEADSYNEQFF	TGTGCCAGCAGCGTAGAGGCCGACAGTTACAATGAGCAGTTCTTC
many	TRBJ2-1	TRBD2	TRBV29-1	CSIGLATITYEQFF	TGCAGCATCGGACTAGCGACCATCACCTATGAGCAGTTCTTC
many	TRBJ2-4	.	TRBV28	CASSSGTKNIQYF	TGTGCCAGCAGTTCCGGGACTAAAAACATTCAGTACTTC
.	TRBJ2-2	TRBD2	TRBV12-3/TRBV12-4	CASSFRGLAEGTGELFF	TGTGCCAGCAGTTTTAGGGGACTAGCGGAGGGGACCGGGGAGCTGTTTTTT
many	TRBJ1-1	.	TRBV7-8	CASSLRRVTMNTEAFF	TGTGCCAGCAGCTTAAGAAGGGTTACCATGAACACTGAAGCTTTCTTT
many	TRBJ2-2	.	TRBV19	CASRTGSPGELFF	TGTGCCAGTAGGACGGGGAGTCCCGGGGAGCTGTTTTTT
few	TRBJ2-1	.	TRBV7-2	CASSSYLDEQFF	TGTGCCAGCAGTTCCTACCTGGATGAGCAGTTCTTC
many	TRBJ2-3	.	TRBV2	CASSEGDFATDTQYF	TGTGCCAGCAGTGAGGGCGATTTTGCCACAGATACGCAGTATTTT
few	TRBJ2-7	.	TRBV7-9	CASSFSDSHYEQYF	TGTGCCAGCAGCTTTTCGGACAGCCACTACGAGCAGTACTTC
many	TRBJ2-7	.	TRBV7-3	CASSEQGSGPEQYF	TGTGCCAGCAGCGAACAGGGATCGGGTCCCGAGCAGTACTTC
.	TRBJ2-1	.	TRBV10-3	CAISESREYYNEQFF	TGTGCCATCAGTGAGTCGCGGGAATACTACAATGAGCAGTTCTTC
many	TRBJ1-1	.	TRBV11-3	CASSLRGAEAFF	TGTGCCAGCAGCTTAAGAGGGGCTGAAGCTTTCTTT
few	TRBJ2-3	.	TRBV5-4	CASSPGAGTSTDTQYF	TGTGCCAGCAGTCCGGGGGCGGGAACTAGCACAGATACGCAGTATTTT
many	TRBJ2-3	TRBD1	TRBV7-9	CASSYRQGVRTDTQYF	TGTGCCAGCAGCTATCGACAGGGAGTTCGCACAGATACGCAGTATTTT
many	TRBJ2-7	TRBD2	TRBV12-3/TRBV12-4	CASSRGLAGSGYEQYF	TGTGCCAGCAGCCGAGGACTAGCGGGGTCCGGGTACGAGCAGTACTTC
many	TRBJ2-3	.	TRBV11-3	CASSTRLVDASDTQYF	TGTGCCAGCAGCACCAGATTGGTGGACGCGTCGGATACGCAGTATTTT
.	TRBJ2-3	.	TRBV20-1	CSARQPSTDTQYF	TGCAGTGCTCGCCAGCCTAGCACAGATACGCAGTATTTT
many	TRBJ1-2	.	TRBV19	CASSIRGGRDGYTF	TGTGCCAGTAGTATCCGCGGAGGGCGAGATGGCTACACCTTC
.	TRBJ2-5	TRBD1	TRBV12-3/TRBV12-4	CASSSRAGTGGTKAQYF	TGTGCCAGCAGTTCGAGAGCCGGGACAGGGGGCACCAAGGCCCAGTACTTC
few	TRBJ2-1	TRBD2	TRBV27	CASSTVPLAGGPWEQFF	TGTGCCAGCAGTACCGTTCCTCTAGCGGGAGGGCCATGGGAGCAGTTCTTC
.	TRBJ2-4	TRBD2	TRBV20-1	CSAMASGDIQYF	TGCAGTGCTATGGCTAGCGGGGACATTCAGTACTTC
.	TRBJ1-5	TRBD1	TRBV11-3	CASSTKSGTGDYSNQPQHF	TGTGCCAGCAGCACGAAATCCGGGACAGGAGATTATAGCAATCAGCCCCAGCATTTT
many	TRBJ2-5	TRBD2	TRBV28	CASSLGGSWETQYF	TGTGCCAGCAGTTTAGGCGGGAGCTGGGAGACCCAGTACTTC
few	TRBJ2-7	TRBD2	TRBV5-1	CASSLDGWGGTSGYEQYF	TGCGCCAGCAGCTTGGACGGTTGGGGAGGGACTAGCGGGTACGAGCAGTACTTC
many	TRBJ2-1	.	TRBV2	CASKERYNEQFF	TGTGCCAGCAAAGAGCGGTACAATGAGCAGTTCTTC
.	TRBJ2-3	.	TRBV28	CASSLRAPALTPSSTDTQYF	TGTGCCAGCAGTTTAAGGGCCCCCGCCCTAACGCCGTCTAGCACAGATACGCAGTATTTT
many	TRBJ2-7	TRBD1	TRBV13	CASHGQGRSEQYF	TGTGCCAGCCATGGACAGGGAAGGTCCGAGCAGTACTTC
few	TRBJ2-7	TRBD2	TRBV27	CASSPSGVASGRTTYYEQYF	TGTGCCAGCAGCCCATCCGGGGTAGCTAGCGGGAGGACAACTTACTACGAGCAGTACTTC
many	TRBJ2-7	.	TRBV4-2	CASSQEPGASSYEQYF	TGTGCCAGCAGCCAAGAGCCGGGTGCGAGCTCCTACGAGCAGTACTTC
many	TRBJ2-2	.	TRBV10-3	CAISDGQGLNTGELFF	TGTGCCATCAGTGATGGGCAGGGCCTGAACACCGGGGAGCTGTTTTTT
many	TRBJ2-3	TRBD2	TRBV27	CASSLAGGPNTDTQYF	TGTGCCAGCAGCCTAGCGGGAGGGCCGAACACAGATACGCAGTATTTT
many	TRBJ2-7	TRBD2	TRBV11-2	CASSYSGRMDEQYF	TGTGCCAGCAGCTATAGCGGGAGAATGGACGAGCAGTACTTC
.	TRBJ1-1	.	TRBV14	CASSQDREVNTEAFF	TGTGCCAGCAGCCAAGATCGGGAGGTGAACACTGAAGCTTTCTTT
.	TRBJ2-2	TRBD1	TRBV28	CASSVGTGRSGELFF	TGTGCCAGCAGTGTAGGGACAGGGCGCAGCGGGGAGCTGTTTTTT
many	TRBJ2-3	TRBD1	TRBV12-3/TRBV12-4	CASSRTGVIDTQYF	TGTGCCAGCAGTCGGACAGGGGTTATAGATACGCAGTATTTT
few	TRBJ1-1	.	TRBV7-8	CASSLEHGTEGAFF	TGTGCCAGCAGCTTAGAGCACGGGACCGAAGGGGCTTTCTTT
.	TRBJ1-5	.	TRBV18	CASSPSQGRPQHF	TGTGCCAGCTCACCAAGTCAGGGACGGCCCCAGCATTTT
.	TRBJ2-2	TRBD1	TRBV20-1	CSARTRDRLTGELFF	TGCAGTGCTAGAACCCGGGACAGACTAACCGGGGAGCTGTTTTTT
few	TRBJ2-2	.	TRBV5-5	CASRLEMGTGELFF	TGTGCCAGCAGACTGGAGATGGGCACCGGGGAGCTGTTTTTT
many	TRBJ2-7	.	TRBV11-2	CASSPGRVPPYEQYF	TGTGCCAGCAGCCCGGGCAGGGTTCCACCCTACGAGCAGTACTTC
few	TRBJ1-4	.	TRBV5-4	CASRSWGVNEKLFF	TGTGCCAGCAGGTCCTGGGGAGTGAATGAAAAACTGTTTTTT
.	TRBJ2-2	.	TRBV28	CASSSHRVPGELFF	TGTGCCAGCAGTTCGCACAGAGTACCCGGGGAGCTGTTTTTT
.	TRBJ1-3	.	TRBV7-6	CASSLARQHSGNTIYF	TGTGCCAGCAGCTTAGCGCGACAGCACTCTGGAAACACCATATATTTT
many	TRBJ2-1	TRBD2	TRBV19	CASSPGLAYTPYNEQFF	TGTGCCAGTAGTCCAGGACTAGCTTACACTCCCTACAATGAGCAGTTCTTC
many	TRBJ1-1	TRBD1	TRBV6-1	CASSTGASVTEAFF	TGTGCCAGCAGCACAGGGGCGTCGGTCACTGAAGCTTTCTTT
.	TRBJ2-3	.	TRBV15	CATRVPGGDTQYF	TGTGCCACCAGAGTGCCGGGGGGCGATACGCAGTATTTT
few	TRBJ1-2	.	TRBV27	CASSLGGAGLGYTF	TGTGCCAGCAGTTTAGGTGGGGCAGGGTTAGGCTACACCTTC
many	TRBJ2-1	TRBD2	TRBV5-1	CASSWGLAGLTYNEQFF	TGCGCCAGCAGCTGGGGACTAGCGGGGCTAACCTACAATGAGCAGTTCTTC
many	TRBJ2-1	TRBD2	TRBV7-2	CASSSVAGFSYNEQFF	TGTGCCAGCAGCTCTGTAGCGGGTTTCTCCTACAATGAGCAGTTCTTC
many	TRBJ2-1	.	TRBV12-3/TRBV12-4	CASSLLAPAYNEQFF	TGTGCCAGCAGTTTATTGGCACCGGCCTACAATGAGCAGTTCTTC